A selection of T cell receptor beta chains follows, all from one sample in a study of shared clonotypes between healthy human individuals. Using immunoSEQ multiplex PCR, the repertoire was profiled, and TCRdb retains in-frame clones only, with some absent. The data contain about 1.1 million clones, around three quarters of them seen just once; the ten biggest clones take up 0.89%. What was sequenced was memory CD4+ T cells from PBMCs. The receptors were sampled from a young man in good health. Some clones in this sample may be carry-over from other donors' samples. Both conserved end residues are part of each CDR3. Each record gives: clone size, J gene, D gene, V gene, CDR3 protein, CDR3 DNA. A D gene is named only where the DNA matches it firmly. Where a row states a size, it is once, few, many or the class of an expanded clone; other rows omit it.

clone size: NA
J gene: TRBJ2-7
D gene: TRBD1
V gene: TRBV7-2
CDR3 protein: CASRPRQGSYEQYF
CDR3 DNA: TGTGCCAGCAGGCCGCGACAGGGATCCTACGAGCAGTACTTC

clone size: NA
J gene: TRBJ2-1
D gene: NA
V gene: TRBV10-3
CDR3 protein: CAISDQRPYRYEQFF
CDR3 DNA: TGTGCCATCAGTGATCAACGCCCCTATAGGTATGAGCAGTTCTTC

clone size: NA
J gene: TRBJ1-4
D gene: NA
V gene: TRBV28
CDR3 protein: CASRSGTTNEKLFF
CDR3 DNA: TGTGCCAGCAGGTCCGGGACAACTAATGAAAAACTGTTTTTT

clone size: NA
J gene: TRBJ2-5
D gene: TRBD1
V gene: TRBV5-1
CDR3 protein: CASSPGTEGETQYF
CDR3 DNA: TGCGCCAGCAGCCCCGGGACAGAGGGAGAGACCCAGTACTTC

clone size: few
J gene: TRBJ1-4
D gene: NA
V gene: TRBV10-3
CDR3 protein: CATHRDLNEKLFF
CDR3 DNA: TGTGCCACCCACCGGGACCTCAATGAAAAACTGTTTTTT

clone size: NA
J gene: TRBJ2-7
D gene: NA
V gene: TRBV5-6
CDR3 protein: CASSFLGRGSYEQYF
CDR3 DNA: TGTGCCAGCAGCTTCTTGGGCAGGGGCTCCTACGAGCAGTACTTC

clone size: NA
J gene: TRBJ1-1
D gene: NA
V gene: TRBV2
CDR3 protein: CASSEVGGDTEAFF
CDR3 DNA: TGTGCCAGCAGTGAAGTCGGTGGTGACACTGAAGCTTTCTTT

clone size: few
J gene: TRBJ2-1
D gene: NA
V gene: TRBV6-5
CDR3 protein: CASSYSPRRTEQFF
CDR3 DNA: TGTGCCAGCAGTTACTCGCCCCGAAGGACCGAGCAGTTCTTC

clone size: NA
J gene: TRBJ1-1
D gene: NA
V gene: TRBV7-9
CDR3 protein: CASSLGRVSEAFF
CDR3 DNA: TGTGCCAGCAGCTTGGGTAGGGTATCCGAAGCTTTCTTT

clone size: NA
J gene: TRBJ2-1
D gene: TRBD2
V gene: TRBV18
CDR3 protein: CASSPLAGGPGDEQFF
CDR3 DNA: TGTGCCAGCTCACCACTAGCGGGAGGGCCCGGGGATGAGCAGTTCTTC

clone size: NA
J gene: TRBJ1-2
D gene: TRBD1
V gene: TRBV9
CDR3 protein: CASSDLDRGKDGYTF
CDR3 DNA: TGTGCCAGCAGCGACCTTGACAGGGGGAAAGATGGCTACACCTTC

clone size: NA
J gene: TRBJ1-1
D gene: NA
V gene: TRBV14
CDR3 protein: CASSPGPMNTEAFF
CDR3 DNA: TGTGCCAGCAGCCCCGGACCGATGAACACTGAAGCTTTCTTT

clone size: NA
J gene: TRBJ2-5
D gene: NA
V gene: TRBV2
CDR3 protein: CASSDPGREETQYF
CDR3 DNA: TGTGCCAGCAGTGACCCCGGCAGGGAAGAGACCCAGTACTTC

clone size: NA
J gene: TRBJ2-2
D gene: TRBD2
V gene: TRBV6-4
CDR3 protein: CASSDSREGTGELFF
CDR3 DNA: TGTGCCAGCAGTGACTCGCGGGAGGGCACCGGGGAGCTGTTTTTT

clone size: once
J gene: TRBJ1-5
D gene: NA
V gene: TRBV4-1
CDR3 protein: CASSQDRGQIHQPQHF
CDR3 DNA: TGCGCCAGCAGCCAAGATCGAGGACAGATCCATCAGCCCCAGCATTTT

clone size: NA
J gene: TRBJ2-7
D gene: TRBD1
V gene: TRBV6-1
CDR3 protein: CASSGGTGGHEQYF
CDR3 DNA: TGTGCCAGCAGTGGAGGGACAGGGGGCCACGAGCAGTACTTC

clone size: once
J gene: TRBJ1-5
D gene: NA
V gene: TRBV7-9
CDR3 protein: CASSSTRGGASNQPQHF
CDR3 DNA: TGTGCCAGCAGCTCCACCCGGGGGGGCGCAAGCAATCAGCCCCAGCATTTT

clone size: NA
J gene: TRBJ2-5
D gene: NA
V gene: TRBV25-1
CDR3 protein: CASSSPDQETQYF
CDR3 DNA: TGTGCCAGCAGTTCCCCAGACCAAGAGACCCAGTACTTC

clone size: NA
J gene: TRBJ2-7
D gene: NA
V gene: TRBV7-9
CDR3 protein: CASSPTGGKYEQYF
CDR3 DNA: TGTGCCAGCAGCCCCACTGGGGGGAAGTACGAGCAGTACTTC

clone size: NA
J gene: TRBJ2-3
D gene: TRBD1
V gene: TRBV7-9
CDR3 protein: CASSSRTGTSTDTQYF
CDR3 DNA: TGTGCCAGCAGCTCACGGACAGGCACTAGCACAGATACGCAGTATTTT

clone size: NA
J gene: TRBJ2-7
D gene: TRBD2
V gene: TRBV7-8
CDR3 protein: CASSFQGLQYEQYF
CDR3 DNA: TGTGCCAGCAGCTTTCAGGGACTACAATACGAGCAGTACTTC

clone size: NA
J gene: TRBJ1-1
D gene: NA
V gene: TRBV9
CDR3 protein: CASSAAGMGNTEAFF
CDR3 DNA: TGTGCCAGCAGCGCCGCTGGGATGGGGAACACTGAAGCTTTCTTT

clone size: NA
J gene: TRBJ2-5
D gene: NA
V gene: TRBV19
CDR3 protein: CASSNGGEETQYF
CDR3 DNA: TGTGCCAGTAGTAACGGAGGGGAAGAGACCCAGTACTTC

clone size: NA
J gene: TRBJ2-3
D gene: NA
V gene: TRBV5-4
CDR3 protein: CASSLTRETQYF
CDR3 DNA: TGTGCCAGCAGCTTGACTAGAGAGACGCAGTATTTT

clone size: NA
J gene: TRBJ1-2
D gene: TRBD1
V gene: TRBV29-1
CDR3 protein: CSVDDLGQGAHGYTF
CDR3 DNA: TGCAGCGTTGACGATCTTGGACAGGGGGCGCATGGCTACACCTTC

clone size: NA
J gene: TRBJ1-1
D gene: NA
V gene: TRBV11-2
CDR3 protein: CASSLDQGKAFF
CDR3 DNA: TGTGCCAGCAGCTTAGATCAGGGTAAAGCTTTCTTT

clone size: NA
J gene: TRBJ2-7
D gene: NA
V gene: TRBV5-1
CDR3 protein: CASSLELTRGYEQYF
CDR3 DNA: TGCGCCAGCAGCTTGGAGTTGACTAGGGGATACGAGCAGTACTTC

clone size: NA
J gene: TRBJ1-2
D gene: TRBD1
V gene: TRBV7-9
CDR3 protein: CASSLGQANYGYTF
CDR3 DNA: TGTGCCAGCAGCTTGGGACAGGCCAACTATGGCTACACCTTC

clone size: NA
J gene: TRBJ2-5
D gene: NA
V gene: TRBV4-2
CDR3 protein: CASSSQMGAGETQYF
CDR3 DNA: TGTGCCAGCAGCTCACAGATGGGGGCCGGAGAGACCCAGTACTTC

clone size: NA
J gene: TRBJ1-4
D gene: TRBD1
V gene: TRBV18
CDR3 protein: CASSKNRGELGNEKLFF
CDR3 DNA: TGTGCCAGCTCAAAGAACAGGGGAGAGTTGGGTAATGAAAAACTGTTTTTT

clone size: NA
J gene: TRBJ2-1
D gene: NA
V gene: TRBV6-5
CDR3 protein: CASSLDSYNEQFF
CDR3 DNA: TGTGCCAGCAGTTTGGACTCCTACAATGAGCAGTTCTTC

clone size: NA
J gene: TRBJ1-1
D gene: NA
V gene: TRBV6-1
CDR3 protein: CASSETGLNTEAFF
CDR3 DNA: TGTGCCAGCAGTGAAACAGGGTTGAACACTGAAGCTTTCTTT

clone size: once
J gene: TRBJ2-1
D gene: TRBD2
V gene: TRBV7-3
CDR3 protein: CASSLGTSGSSSSYNEQFF
CDR3 DNA: TGTGCCAGCAGCCTCGGGACTAGCGGGAGTTCGAGCTCCTACAATGAGCAGTTCTTC

clone size: NA
J gene: TRBJ2-1
D gene: TRBD2
V gene: TRBV5-6
CDR3 protein: CASSRPGTRNNEQFF
CDR3 DNA: TGTGCCAGCAGCCGTCCCGGGACTAGAAACAATGAGCAGTTCTTC

clone size: NA
J gene: TRBJ1-3
D gene: NA
V gene: TRBV27
CDR3 protein: CASRVLRSGNTIYF
CDR3 DNA: TGTGCCAGCAGGGTACTTCGGTCTGGAAACACCATATATTTT

clone size: NA
J gene: TRBJ2-7
D gene: NA
V gene: TRBV5-1
CDR3 protein: CASSWSQGRGSYEQYF
CDR3 DNA: TGCGCCAGCAGCTGGTCCCAGGGGAGGGGCTCCTACGAGCAGTACTTC

clone size: few
J gene: TRBJ2-3
D gene: NA
V gene: TRBV4-2
CDR3 protein: CASSQERDTQYF
CDR3 DNA: TGTGCCAGCAGCCAAGAAAGGGATACGCAGTATTTT

clone size: NA
J gene: TRBJ2-1
D gene: TRBD1
V gene: TRBV9
CDR3 protein: CASSGDRASYNEQFF
CDR3 DNA: TGTGCCAGCAGCGGGGACAGGGCCTCCTACAATGAGCAGTTCTTC

clone size: few
J gene: TRBJ2-3
D gene: NA
V gene: TRBV21-1
CDR3 protein: CASSLADTQYF
CDR3 DNA: TGTGCCAGCAGCCTTGCAGATACGCAGTATTTT

clone size: many
J gene: TRBJ2-2
D gene: TRBD2
V gene: TRBV18
CDR3 protein: CASSGLAGGPWNTGELFF
CDR3 DNA: TGTGCCAGCTCCGGACTAGCGGGAGGGCCGTGGAACACCGGGGAGCTGTTTTTT

clone size: NA
J gene: TRBJ1-2
D gene: NA
V gene: TRBV9
CDR3 protein: CASSPRTGDYGYTF
CDR3 DNA: TGTGCCAGCAGCCCTAGGACGGGGGACTATGGCTACACCTTC

clone size: NA
J gene: TRBJ1-2
D gene: TRBD1
V gene: TRBV14
CDR3 protein: CASTPGQNYGYTF
CDR3 DNA: TGTGCCAGCACCCCGGGACAGAACTATGGCTACACCTTC

clone size: few
J gene: TRBJ1-5
D gene: NA
V gene: TRBV5-1
CDR3 protein: CASSKDSYSNQPQHF
CDR3 DNA: TGCGCCAGCAGCAAAGACAGCTATAGCAATCAGCCCCAGCATTTT

clone size: NA
J gene: TRBJ1-3
D gene: TRBD1
V gene: TRBV18
CDR3 protein: CASSRLQGSVLRNTIYF
CDR3 DNA: TGTGCCAGCTCACGACTACAGGGGTCGGTCCTGAGAAACACCATATATTTT

clone size: NA
J gene: TRBJ2-7
D gene: NA
V gene: TRBV28
CDR3 protein: CASSLALYEQYF
CDR3 DNA: TGTGCCAGCAGTTTGGCCCTCTACGAGCAGTACTTC

clone size: few
J gene: TRBJ1-2
D gene: TRBD1
V gene: TRBV9
CDR3 protein: CASSVGDSYGYTF
CDR3 DNA: TGTGCCAGCAGCGTAGGGGACAGCTATGGCTACACCTTC

clone size: once
J gene: TRBJ2-1
D gene: NA
V gene: TRBV10-2
CDR3 protein: CASREPQVSSYNEQFF
CDR3 DNA: TGCGCCAGCAGGGAACCCCAGGTGAGCTCCTACAATGAGCAGTTCTTC

clone size: NA
J gene: TRBJ2-3
D gene: NA
V gene: TRBV29-1
CDR3 protein: CSVVRGYSTDTQYF
CDR3 DNA: TGCAGCGTTGTGCGTGGGTATAGCACAGATACGCAGTATTTT

clone size: NA
J gene: TRBJ2-7
D gene: TRBD2
V gene: TRBV4-1
CDR3 protein: CASSLGEGPSYEQYF
CDR3 DNA: TGCGCCAGCAGCCTAGGGGAGGGACCTTCCTACGAGCAGTACTTC

clone size: NA
J gene: TRBJ2-5
D gene: NA
V gene: TRBV27
CDR3 protein: CASSSLSQETQYF
CDR3 DNA: TGTGCCAGCAGTTCCCTCTCCCAAGAGACCCAGTACTTC

clone size: NA
J gene: TRBJ2-2
D gene: NA
V gene: TRBV10-2
CDR3 protein: CATKNTGELFF
CDR3 DNA: TGCGCCACCAAGAACACCGGGGAGCTGTTTTTT

clone size: many
J gene: TRBJ2-5
D gene: NA
V gene: TRBV30
CDR3 protein: CAWGRGQQETQYF
CDR3 DNA: TGTGCCTGGGGAAGGGGACAACAAGAGACCCAGTACTTC

clone size: NA
J gene: TRBJ2-3
D gene: TRBD1
V gene: TRBV5-1
CDR3 protein: CASSSGQSTDTQYF
CDR3 DNA: TGCGCCAGCAGCTCGGGACAGTCCACAGATACGCAGTATTTT

clone size: once
J gene: TRBJ2-7
D gene: TRBD1
V gene: TRBV4-1
CDR3 protein: CASSRTGVYEQYF
CDR3 DNA: TGCGCCAGCAGCCGGACAGGCGTCTACGAGCAGTACTTC

clone size: NA
J gene: TRBJ2-1
D gene: NA
V gene: TRBV5-1
CDR3 protein: CASSPNPGDSYNEQFF
CDR3 DNA: TGCGCCAGCAGCCCCAACCCAGGGGATTCCTACAATGAGCAGTTCTTC

clone size: few
J gene: TRBJ1-2
D gene: TRBD1
V gene: TRBV4-1
CDR3 protein: CASSHPDRPDYGYTF
CDR3 DNA: TGCGCCAGCAGCCACCCGGACAGGCCCGACTATGGCTACACCTTC

clone size: NA
J gene: TRBJ2-7
D gene: TRBD1
V gene: TRBV5-1
CDR3 protein: CASSGGQGDGGEQYF
CDR3 DNA: TGCGCCAGCAGCGGTGGACAGGGTGATGGAGGCGAGCAGTACTTC

clone size: NA
J gene: TRBJ1-5
D gene: TRBD1
V gene: TRBV28
CDR3 protein: CASTPPQGGLWDQPQHF
CDR3 DNA: TGTGCCAGCACCCCCCCACAGGGGGGATTGTGGGATCAGCCCCAGCATTTT